These 5 T cell receptor beta chains share one sample of origin, sequenced in a study of blood T cell repertoires in COVID-19. Sequencing used immunoSEQ multiplex PCR; TCRdb keeps in-frame clones, though not all of them. The sample contains 350,000 or so clones, approximately 89% of which appear only once. Sequencing used peripheral blood. These receptor sequences come from a woman aged 55-75 years with COVID-19, enrolled during active disease.

The J gene is TRBJ1-1, the V gene TRBV7-6; D uncertain. The V end was cut by 3 bases, the J end by 7 bases, with 12 bases between. The germline V gene has CDR1 SGHVS and CDR2 FNYEAQ. The CDR3 is made up of 13 amino acids. This CDR3 is CASSFDGEGEAFF. The CDR3, as DNA: TGTGCCAGCAGCTTTGACGGGGAGGGTGAAGCTTTCTTT.

V usage is TRBV5-1 and J usage is TRBJ1-3; 8 nucleotides match TRBD1. The V gene's germline CDR1 is SGHRS and CDR2 YFSETQ. The CDR3 spans 15 residues. The J segment lost 2 bases and the V segment lost 2 bases, leaving 3 bases of the junction unmatched. The CDR3 spells CASSLGTGTGNTIYF. In DNA, the CDR3 is TGCGCCAGCAGCTTAGGGACAGGAACTGGAAACACCATATATTTT.

The genes are TRBV6-6 and TRBJ1-3, with D perhaps TRBD1 (5 bases). The CDR3 is made up of 15 amino acids. The germline CDR1 and CDR2 sequences are MNHNY and SVGAGI (reference sequence). V lost 6 bases and J lost 3, with 15 bases in between. DNA of the CDR3: TGTGCCAGCAGCCCTCGGGGGATGGGTGGAAACACCATATATTTT. Its translation is CASSPRGMGGNTIYF.

This clone appeared a few times. This chain connects TRBV5-1 to TRBJ1-2; TRBD1 is a possible D gene (6 bases). V was shortened by 5 bases and J by 1 base, with 12 bases between the two germline ends. This CDR3 spans 14 amino acids. Per germline, CDR1 SGHRS and CDR2 YFSETQ. CDR3 nucleotide sequence: TGCGCCAGCAGAGGGGGACCTTTTAACTATGGCTACACCTTC. Amino acid sequence: CASRGGPFNYGYTF.

This clone was detected only once. This sequence joins TRBV5-4 and TRBJ1-1; 9 bases align to TRBD1. This CDR3 has 14 amino acids. Losses at the gene ends were 2 bases for V and 11 bases for J; bases not matched to a gene: 10. From germline, CDR1 is SGHNT and CDR2 YYREEE (reference sequence). CDR3 DNA: TGTGCCAGCAGCTTACCAGGGACAGGGCTTCTGGCTTTCTTT. Its protein is CASSLPGTGLLAFF.